Listed below are T cell receptor beta chains from one sample, sequenced in a study of blood T cell repertoires in COVID-19. This table comes from immunoSEQ multiplex PCR, and its TCRdb copy is limited to in-frame clones, with some not included. In the table there are some 220,000 clones, approximately 86% of which are singletons. Sequenced sample: peripheral blood. The receptors come from a human donor in a cohort sampled during active COVID-19. The CDR3 runs from the conserved cysteine through the conserved F or W. Fields, in order: clone size, V gene, D gene, J gene, CDR3 length, CDR3 DNA, CDR3 protein. A D gene is named only where the DNA matches it firmly. Some rows mark clone size as missing; the rest say once, few, many or name a class of expanded clone.

abundance: NA
v_gene: TRBV28
d_gene: TRBD1
j_gene: TRBJ2-7
len: 13
CDR3nt: TGTGCCAGCAGTTTAGGGACAGCTTACGAGCAGTACTTC
CDR3aa: CASSLGTAYEQYF

abundance: NA
v_gene: TRBV5-6
d_gene: TRBD1
j_gene: TRBJ1-5
len: 15
CDR3nt: TGTGCCAGCAGCATGGACAGGGGCTTTAATCAGCCCCAGCATTTT
CDR3aa: CASSMDRGFNQPQHF

abundance: NA
v_gene: TRBV6-5
d_gene: TRBD1
j_gene: TRBJ2-3
len: 12
CDR3nt: TGTGCCAGCAGAGGGGGCGCAGATACGCAGTATTTT
CDR3aa: CASRGGADTQYF

abundance: NA
v_gene: TRBV5-4
d_gene: NA
j_gene: TRBJ1-1
len: 14
CDR3nt: TGTGCCAGCAGCTTGGGACAGAGGAGGGCTGAAGCTTTCTTT
CDR3aa: CASSLGQRRAEAFF

abundance: NA
v_gene: TRBV7-9
d_gene: TRBD2
j_gene: TRBJ2-7
len: 14
CDR3nt: TGTGCCAGCAGCTCCGGGACTAGCTCCAACGAGCAGTACTTC
CDR3aa: CASSSGTSSNEQYF

abundance: NA
v_gene: TRBV5-1
d_gene: TRBD2
j_gene: TRBJ2-7
len: 15
CDR3nt: TGCGCCAGCAGCTCTCTAGCGGGGGGTAGCAACGAGCAGTACTTC
CDR3aa: CASSSLAGGSNEQYF

abundance: few
v_gene: TRBV5-6
d_gene: NA
j_gene: TRBJ2-3
len: 15
CDR3nt: TGTGCCAGCAGCTCTGGACTACGTAGCACAGATACGCAGTATTTT
CDR3aa: CASSSGLRSTDTQYF

abundance: NA
v_gene: TRBV19
d_gene: NA
j_gene: TRBJ2-2
len: 15
CDR3nt: TGTGCCAGTAGTATTGGGGCCTCGTCCACCGGGGAGCTGTTTTTT
CDR3aa: CASSIGASSTGELFF

abundance: NA
v_gene: TRBV11-3
d_gene: NA
j_gene: TRBJ2-7
len: 11
CDR3nt: TGTGCCAGCAGCCAGGGTTGGGAGCAGTACTTC
CDR3aa: CASSQGWEQYF

abundance: once
v_gene: TRBV6-1
d_gene: TRBD2
j_gene: TRBJ2-7
len: 16
CDR3nt: TGTGCCAGCAGTGAAGGGGGGTTGGCTAGCGGGTACGAGCAGTACTTC
CDR3aa: CASSEGGLASGYEQYF

abundance: NA
v_gene: TRBV7-9
d_gene: NA
j_gene: TRBJ2-2
len: 15
CDR3nt: TGTGCCAGCAGCTCGAGGGGACAGAACACCGGGGAGCTGTTTTTT
CDR3aa: CASSSRGQNTGELFF

abundance: few
v_gene: TRBV10-3
d_gene: TRBD1
j_gene: TRBJ1-3
len: 16
CDR3nt: TGTGCCATCAGTGACCGTCGCCAGGGGGTAGGAAACACCATATATTTT
CDR3aa: CAISDRRQGVGNTIYF

abundance: NA
v_gene: TRBV5-1
d_gene: TRBD2
j_gene: TRBJ2-7
len: 13
CDR3nt: TGCGCCAGCAGCCCGGGGACTAGCGGCGAGCAGTACTTC
CDR3aa: CASSPGTSGEQYF

abundance: NA
v_gene: TRBV5-1
d_gene: TRBD2
j_gene: TRBJ2-1
len: 15
CDR3nt: TGCGCCAGCAGCTTGGGACGGGGGGGCCTCGTCGGGCAGTTCTTC
CDR3aa: CASSLGRGGLVGQFF

abundance: NA
v_gene: TRBV5-1
d_gene: NA
j_gene: TRBJ2-7
len: 17
CDR3nt: TGCGCCAGCAGCTTGGCCAATCTGCGGGATACGACCTACGAGCAGTACTTC
CDR3aa: CASSLANLRDTTYEQYF

abundance: NA
v_gene: TRBV21-1
d_gene: NA
j_gene: TRBJ1-3
len: 15
CDR3nt: TGTGCCAGCAGCGGGGGGGGTCCCTCTGGAAACACCATATATTTT
CDR3aa: CASSGGGPSGNTIYF